These T cell receptor beta chains were read from a single sample in a study of T cell repertoires in cytomegalovirus infection. TCRdb called the reads again in MiXCR, with one record for every CDR3 protein. The sample yields approximately 630,000 distinct CDR3 sequences, 20% to 25% seen once. The specimen was CD8+ T cells from PBMCs. These receptor sequences come from a human donor in good health (CMV status not recorded). Some clones in this sample may be carry-over from other donors' samples. Both conserved end residues are part of each CDR3. Fields, in order: clone size, D gene, J gene, V gene, CDR3 DNA, CDR3 protein. D genes are given only for firm matches. Only some rows state a clone size, as once, few, many or a class for expanded clones.

>many|TRBD1|TRBJ2-1|TRBV7-9
TGTGCCAGCAGCGTCCACCGGGACAGGGCGATAATCTCCTACAATGAGCAGTTCTTC
CASSVHRDRAIISYNEQFF
>.|TRBD1|TRBJ2-7|TRBV5-8
TGTGCCAGCAGCCTCGGACAGGGCATGCACGAGCAGTACTTC
CASSLGQGMHEQYF
>many|.|TRBJ2-1|TRBV7-9
TGTGCCAGCAGCCCTAGCTGGGGTGAGCAGTTCTTC
CASSPSWGEQFF
>many|TRBD1|TRBJ1-2|TRBV25-1
TGTGCCAGCAGTCGGGACAGGGGGCTTCGTAACTATGGCTACACCTTC
CASSRDRGLRNYGYTF
>few|.|TRBJ2-3|TRBV27
TGTGCCAGCAGTTTATCTATTACAGGGACAGATACGCAGTATTTT
CASSLSITGTDTQYF
>.|.|TRBJ2-1|TRBV7-9
TGTGCCAGCAGCTTAAACTTCCAGGCGGATAGGAGCTCCTACAATGAGCAGTTCTTC
CASSLNFQADRSSYNEQFF
>few|TRBD1|TRBJ2-4|TRBV6-5
TGTGCCAGCAGTTACTCGGGCGGACAGGGAGATAGGGGCATTCAGTACTTC
CASSYSGGQGDRGIQYF
>few|.|TRBJ1-1|TRBV6-5
TGTGCCAGCAGTTACCTCGCGAACACTGAAGCTTTCTTT
CASSYLANTEAFF
>.|.|TRBJ2-5|TRBV20-1
TGCAGTGCTAGAGATGGAGGATATGACCAAGAGACCCAGTACTTC
CSARDGGYDQETQYF
>.|.|TRBJ1-3|TRBV28
TGTGCCAGCAGTTTAAGGAGGACCTCTGGAAACACCATATATTTT
CASSLRRTSGNTIYF
>.|TRBD1|TRBJ1-2|TRBV12-5
TGTGCTAGTGGGGGAGGACAGGGCTATGGCTACACCTTC
CASGGGQGYGYTF
>many|TRBD2|TRBJ2-1|TRBV11-2
TGTGCCAGCAGCTTAGGTTGGCTAGCGGGGGGGCCGCGGGAAACCTACAATGAGCAGTTCTTC
CASSLGWLAGGPRETYNEQFF
>.|TRBD2|TRBJ2-7|TRBV25-1
TGTGCCAGCAGCACCCCGGCGGGAGGAAACGAGCAGTACTTC
CASSTPAGGNEQYF
>.|.|TRBJ2-1|TRBV7-9
TGTGCCAGCAGCCCCAGAGGGGATAAGCAGTTCTTC
CASSPRGDKQFF
>many|TRBD1|TRBJ2-7|TRBV4-1
TGTGCCAGCAGCCGGGGACAGGGTCACGAGCAGTACTTC
CASSRGQGHEQYF
>many|.|TRBJ2-3|TRBV7-6
TGTGCCAGCAGCTTAGATCTAGCAAGCACAGATACGCAGTATTTT
CASSLDLASTDTQYF
>.|.|TRBJ2-2|TRBV29-1
TGCAGCGTTGATAATGATTCCCCTACCGGGGAGCTGTTTTTT
CSVDNDSPTGELFF